In this sample, the clone carrying this T cell receptor beta chain turned up a few times. These data belong to a study of T-cell reconstitution after alpha-beta-depleted transplantation in children. TCRbeta library preparation incorporated unique molecular identifiers. TCRdb passed the PCR reads through MiXCR, listing each CDR3 protein once. The sample contains approximately 520,000 distinct CDR3 sequences, around a third of which appear only once. The source is a human donor who donated a stem cell graft to a child with aplastic anemia. Source: PBMCs from the stem cell graft donor, taken from the stem cell graft.

CDR3 amino acids: CASSQPTGRWGSYEQYF. CDR3 sequence (DNA): TGCGCCAGCAGCCAACCTACAGGACGTTGGGGGTCCTACGAGCAGTACTTC. The chain links TRBV4-3 to TRBJ2-7; the D call may be TRBD1 or TRBD2 (5 bases each). Germline V gene data show CDR1 as LGHNA and CDR2 as YSLEER. With 2 bases removed from V and 1 base from J, the gap between germline ends came to 18 bases. This CDR3 is built from 17 residues.